These 18 T cell receptor beta chains were sequenced from one sample in a study of Graves' ophthalmopathy and Graves' hyperthyroidism. The authors amplified TCR beta CDR3 regions from RNA transcripts. RT-PCR with HTBI primers came first, then second-round multiplex PCR. TCRdb analysed the multiplex PCR reads with MiXCR anew, one entry per CDR3 protein. Seen here are around 36,000 distinct CDR3 sequences, 45% to 55% observed once, and the top ten hold approximately 27%. Source material: peripheral blood. The receptors derive from an adult woman with stable Graves' hyperthyroidism.

On this clonotype: One end of the junction is discordant with germline, which a read error may explain. The rearrangement links TRBV25-1 to TRBJ1-2, with 9 bases identical to TRBD1. The CDR3 spans 15 residues. The V gene's germline CDR1 is MGHDK and CDR2 SYGVNS. The CDR3 region is CASSQDRGTGYGYTF. The DNA of the CDR3 is TGCGCCAGCAGCCAAGATCGAGGGACAGGGTATGGCTACACCTTC.

This clonotype appeared a single time. DNA for the CDR3: TGCGCCAGCAGCCTGCAGGGACTAGCGGGCGGATCCTACGAGCAGTACTTC. It encodes CASSLQGLAGGSYEQYF. The chain has TRBV4-1 and TRBJ2-7, with 12 bases matching TRBD2. The V and J ends lost 4 bases and 1 base, in that order; junction bases with no gene match: 8. Germline lookup yields CDR1 MGHRA and CDR2 YSYEKL. The CDR3 extends over 17 amino acids.

This chain links TRBV19 with TRBJ2-5, with TRBD2 as a possible D gene (6 bases). Germline CDR1 reads LNHDA; CDR2 reads SQIVND (reference sequence). Trimming cost V 9 bases and J 11 bases, with 25 bases left between them. The CDR3 has 14 residues. CDR3 sequence: CASSFMERRAPQYF. CDR3 DNA: TGTGCCAGCAGTTTTATGGAGCGGAGGGCCCCTCAGTACTTC. The variable domain in full, with the rest retrieved from reference TRBV19 and TRBJ2-5, is DGGITQSPKYLFRKEGQNVTLSCEQNLNHDAMYWYRQDPGQGLRLIYYSQIVNDFQKGDIAEGYSVSREKKESFPLTVTSAQKNPTAFYLCASSFMERRAPQYFGPGTRLLVL.

This chain links TRBV7-4 with TRBJ2-5; TRBD2 matches at 14 bases. V lost 4 bases to trimming and J lost 2 bases; unmatched junction nucleotides: 6. The CDR3 extends over 17 amino acids. Germline assignment: CDR1 SGHVT and CDR2 SQSDAQ. CDR3 sequence reads: CASSSSGLAGGQETQYF. DNA of the CDR3: TGTGCCAGCAGCTCAAGCGGACTAGCGGGGGGACAAGAGACCCAGTACTTC.

Notes on this clonotype: A much larger clone is a single base away; this may be a read error. The V call is TRBV5-5, the J call TRBJ1-5; TRBD1 is a possible D gene (6 bases). The CDR3 consists of 15 residues. V lost 5 bases, J lost 3 bases, and 15 bases lay in between. Germline CDR1 and CDR2: SGHKS and YYEKEE (reference sequence). As DNA, the CDR3 is TGTGCCAGCAGACCCGGACAGCTATTCAATCAGCCCCAGCATTTT. Translating gives CASRPGQLFNQPQHF.

The chain joins TRBV24-1 to TRBJ2-7; the match to TRBD1 covers 9 bases. In germline, CDR1 is KGHDR, CDR2 SFDVKD. There are 14 residues in the CDR3. V was pared by 2 bases and J by 7 bases, with 5 bases of the junction left unmatched. CDR3 region: CATSDSDRGQEQYF. In DNA form, the CDR3 reads TGTGCCACCAGTGATTCGGACAGGGGTCAAGAGCAGTACTTC.

This clonotype has ten or more counts. The V and J genes are TRBV24-1 and TRBJ2-7; the match to TRBD1 covers 9 bases. The CDR3 consists of 15 residues. Germline assignment: CDR1 KGHDR and CDR2 SFDVKD. The J segment lost 4 bases and the V segment lost 2 bases, leaving 5 bases of the junction unmatched. CDR3 in amino acids: CATSDSDRGGYEQYF. The CDR3 coding sequence is TGTGCCACCAGTGATTCGGACAGGGGTGGATACGAGCAGTACTTC.

In the case of this clonotype: At one end the junction does not follow the germline gene, possibly because of a read error. V usage is TRBV7-6 and J usage is TRBJ2-6, with D possibly TRBD1 on 6 matching bases. Per the germline V gene, CDR1 is SGHVS and CDR2 is FNYEAQ. CDR3 length equals 15 residues. This CDR3 reads CASSYEGQGPNTEAF. The DNA for the CDR3 is TGTGCCAGCAGCTATGAGGGGCAGGGGCCGAACACTGAAGCTTTC.

This clonotype is deemed medium-sized (0.01 to 0.1%). The chain has TRBV29-1 and TRBJ1-1; D call uncertain. The length of the CDR3 is 14 residues. The V gene lost 7 bases and the J gene lost 1 base, with 16 bases spanning the gap. Germline CDR1 reads SQVTM; CDR2 reads ANQGSEA. The CDR3 bases are TGCAGCGCAAGAACTCAGACCCGGAACACTGAAGCTTTCTTT. Its translation: CSARTQTRNTEAFF.

In this sample, this clonotype is medium-sized. The chain employs TRBV25-1 and TRBJ1-1; 9 positions match TRBD1. CDR1 and CDR2 from the germline V gene are MGHDK and SYGVNS. V shed 2 bases and J 0 bases; nucleotides not matched to a gene: 4. The CDR3 runs to 16 residues. In nucleotides, the CDR3 is TGTGCCAGCAGTGAAGAGGGACAGGGACTGAACACTGAAGCTTTCTTT. It specifies CASSEEGQGLNTEAFF.

This clonotype was seen once. The V gene is TRBV29-1, the J gene TRBJ1-2; 8 bases map to TRBD1. V lost 7 bases, J lost 4 bases, and 5 bases stayed unmatched. Germline CDR1 is SQVTM and CDR2 is ANQGSEA. The CDR3 is 12 amino acids. In nucleotides, the CDR3 is TGCAGCGACGGGGGACAGGTCTATGGCTACACCTTC. Encoded protein: CSDGGQVYGYTF.

The V call is TRBV2, the J call TRBJ1-5; 8 nucleotides agree with TRBD1. V trimming: 4 bases; J trimming: 3 bases; junction bases outside the gene matches: 5. From germline, CDR1 is SNHLY and CDR2 FYNNEI. The CDR3 sequence is 15 residues long. The CDR3 sequence: CASSGRGQANQPQHF. CDR3 DNA sequence: TGTGCCAGCAGTGGTCGGGGACAGGCCAATCAGCCCCAGCATTTT.

J is TRBJ2-7 and V is TRBV29-1; 11 bases map to TRBD1. The V segment lost 7 bases and the J segment 3 bases; nucleotides outside the gene matches: 5. The germline CDR1 and CDR2 sequences are SQVTM and ANQGSEA. The CDR3 spans 13 residues. CDR3 region: CSDAGTGGYEQYF. In DNA, the CDR3 is TGCAGCGACGCCGGGACAGGGGGCTACGAGCAGTACTTC.

This clonotype has at least ten counts. The chain employs TRBV7-3 and TRBJ1-6, with 8 positions matching TRBD1. V lost 3 bases to trimming and J lost 10 bases; unmatched junction nucleotides: 5. The CDR3 has 14 residues. The V gene's germline CDR1 is SGHTA and CDR2 FQGTGA. Here the CDR3 DNA reads TGTGCCAGCAGCTTTACAGGGGGAGGCTCACCCCTCCACTTT. This codes for CASSFTGGGSPLHF.

Within the sample, this clonotype is medium-sized. V and J are TRBV29-1 and TRBJ1-1; the D is unclear. Trimming shortened V by 3 bases and J by 3 bases, and 8 bases separated the two germline ends. The germline V gene encodes CDR1 SQVTM and CDR2 ANQGSEA. This CDR3 spans 12 amino acids. The CDR3: CSVDMGYTEAFF. The CDR3 region has the DNA TGCAGCGTTGACATGGGGTACACTGAAGCTTTCTTT.

Ten or more counts support this clonotype. The V and J genes are TRBV5-1 and TRBJ1-1, with 7 bases fitting TRBD1. CDR1 is SGHRS and CDR2 is YFSETQ in the germline V gene. Losses at the gene ends were 0 bases for V and 3 bases for J; bases not matched to a gene: 2. CDR3 length: 14 amino acids. Written as DNA, the CDR3 is TGCGCCAGCAGCTTGGGCAGGGGGTACACTGAAGCTTTCTTT. Protein sequence: CASSLGRGYTEAFF.

This clonotype was observed many times. V gene TRBV28 combines with J gene TRBJ2-7, with 13 nucleotides matching TRBD2. CDR3 length: 17 residues. The V gene's germline CDR1 is MDHEN and CDR2 SYDVKM. Losses at the gene ends were 5 bases for V and 3 bases for J; bases not matched to a gene: 10. The CDR3 region is CASSPGLAGVPLYEQYF. In DNA form, the CDR3 reads TGTGCCAGCAGTCCTGGACTAGCGGGAGTCCCCCTCTACGAGCAGTACTTC.

The rearrangement links TRBV12-3 or TRBV12-4 to TRBJ2-7, with D tentatively TRBD2 (5 bases). CDR3 size: 14 residues. With 3 bases removed from V and 0 bases from J, the gap between germline ends came to 9 bases. The DNA for the CDR3 is TGTGCCAGCAGTTTCTACGGGAACTCCTACGAGCAGTACTTC. Translation: CASSFYGNSYEQYF.